Listed below are T cell receptor beta chains from one sample, sequenced in a study of relationships among human T cell subsets. TCRdb independently ran MiXCR on the multiplex PCR reads; one entry per CDR3 protein. Here the sample spans approximately 15,000 distinct CDR3 sequences, about 60% being singletons. Sequencing input: total T cells sorted from blood. These receptors were obtained from a man between 40 and 49 years old in good health. The CDR3 runs from the conserved cysteine through the conserved F or W. D genes are given only for firm matches. Only some rows state a clone size, as once, few, many or a class for expanded clones.

d_call j_call clone_size v_call cdr3_aa cdr3_nt
. TRBJ2-1 . TRBV11-2 CASSSPGDRAYNEQFF TGTGCCAGCAGCTCCCCGGGGGATAGGGCCTACAATGAGCAGTTCTTC
. TRBJ2-7 . TRBV5-1 CASSLSLESEQYF TGCGCCAGCAGCTTGTCCCTAGAGTCCGAGCAGTACTTC
. TRBJ2-3 . TRBV7-9 CASSLVPGTDTDTQYF TGTGCCAGCAGCTTAGTACCCGGGACGGACACAGATACGCAGTATTTT
. TRBJ2-5 few TRBV11-2 CASSSSGDGLWETQYF TGTGCCAGCAGCTCCTCCGGAGACGGATTGTGGGAGACCCAGTACTTC
. TRBJ2-4 once TRBV5-1 CASSPAREKNIQYF TGCGCCAGCAGCCCTGCACGAGAGAAAAACATTCAGTACTTC
. TRBJ1-2 . TRBV13 CASSRENYGYTF TGCGCCAGCAGCCGGGAGAACTATGGCTACACCTTC
. TRBJ1-1 . TRBV27 CASSRRDGLNTEAFF TGTGCCAGCAGTCGGCGGGACGGATTGAACACTGAAGCTTTCTTT
TRBD1 TRBJ1-1 . TRBV20-1 CSAADRANTEAFF TGCAGTGCTGCGGACAGGGCGAACACTGAAGCTTTCTTT
. TRBJ2-3 . TRBV28 CASSLAAYTQYF TGTGCCAGCAGTTTAGCGGCGTATACGCAGTATTTT
. TRBJ2-1 . TRBV29-1 CSVEAQYNEQFF TGCAGCGTTGAAGCGCAGTACAATGAGCAGTTCTTC
TRBD2 TRBJ2-1 medium-sized TRBV4-1 CASSQVVGRVSGYNEQFF TGCGCCAGCAGCCAAGTTGTCGGGAGGGTATCGGGTTACAATGAGCAGTTCTTC
. TRBJ2-6 . TRBV28 CASSLISGANVLTF TGTGCCAGCAGTTTGATCTCTGGGGCCAACGTCCTGACTTTC
. TRBJ1-1 large TRBV13 CASSGAGAVEAFF TGTGCCAGCAGCGGGGCCGGGGCAGTGGAAGCTTTCTTT
. TRBJ2-3 . TRBV11-2 CASSLNRDTQYF TGTGCCAGCAGCTTGAACAGAGATACGCAGTATTTT
TRBD1 TRBJ1-4 . TRBV7-9 CASSSPGTGINEKLFF TGTGCCAGCAGCTCGCCCGGGACAGGGATTAATGAAAAACTGTTTTTT
. TRBJ2-7 . TRBV29-1 CSVSDSYEQYF TGCAGCGTTTCAGACTCCTACGAGCAGTACTTC
TRBD2 TRBJ2-5 few TRBV10-3 CAISPSGAGGGGETQYF TGTGCCATCAGTCCTTCCGGGGCGGGAGGCGGGGGAGAGACCCAGTACTTC
. TRBJ2-7 once TRBV10-2 CASSEPRTVSYEQYF TGCGCCAGCAGTGAGCCTCGGACCGTTTCCTACGAGCAGTACTTC
. TRBJ1-1 few TRBV12-3/TRBV12-4 CASSLLNTEAFF TGTGCCAGCAGCCTGTTGAACACTGAAGCTTTCTTT
TRBD2 TRBJ2-1 . TRBV7-9 CASRGTSSYQGNEQFF TGTGCCAGCAGAGGGACTAGCAGTTATCAGGGCAATGAGCAGTTCTTC
. TRBJ2-7 . TRBV10-2 CASSEGTGEQYF TGCGCCAGCAGTGAAGGGACGGGGGAGCAGTACTTC
. TRBJ2-5 . TRBV11-2 CASSLRPGTRQETQYF TGTGCCAGCAGCTTACGTCCCGGGACACGACAGGAGACCCAGTACTTC
. TRBJ2-1 . TRBV28 CASSLPFYNEQFF TGTGCCAGCAGTTTACCCTTTTACAATGAGCAGTTCTTC
TRBD2 TRBJ2-3 few TRBV20-1 CSARRSGGRSDTQYF TGCAGTGCTAGAAGAAGCGGGGGTCGTTCAGATACGCAGTATTTT
. TRBJ2-7 once TRBV13 CASSVRETRDEQYF TGTGCCAGCAGCGTCCGGGAAACCCGCGACGAGCAGTACTTC
. TRBJ1-4 medium-sized TRBV7-8 CASSSLDRSWYLNEKLFF TGTGCCAGCAGCTCCCTAGACAGGAGCTGGTACCTTAATGAAAAACTGTTTTTT
. TRBJ2-7 few TRBV4-1 CASSQDKAEQYF TGCGCCAGCAGCCAAGATAAGGCCGAGCAGTACTTC
. TRBJ2-3 . TRBV5-4 CASSLRGTDTQYF TGTGCCAGCAGCTTGAGGGGCACAGATACGCAGTATTTT
. TRBJ2-7 . TRBV28 CASSHRDNSYEQYF TGTGCCAGCAGCCACCGGGACAACTCCTACGAGCAGTACTTC
TRBD1 TRBJ2-7 few TRBV6-1 CASSEGDSSYEQYF TGTGCCAGCAGTGAAGGGGACAGCTCCTACGAGCAGTACTTC
. TRBJ2-5 . TRBV10-3 CATTDQETQYF TGTGCCACGACGGACCAAGAGACCCAGTACTTC
TRBD1 TRBJ2-5 once TRBV28 CASSFWGLTGRETQYF TGTGCCAGCAGTTTTTGGGGGTTGACAGGGCGAGAGACCCAGTACTTC
TRBD1 TRBJ2-2 . TRBV11-2 CASSLVRQGGTGELFF TGTGCCAGCAGCTTAGTAAGACAGGGCGGCACCGGGGAGCTGTTTTTT
TRBD2 TRBJ2-1 . TRBV11-1 CASSPGLASYNEQFF TGTGCCAGCAGCCCGGGACTAGCGTCCTACAATGAGCAGTTCTTC
. TRBJ2-1 few TRBV18 CASSPAGQMYNEQFF TGTGCCAGCTCACCCGCGGGACAGATGTACAATGAGCAGTTCTTC
. TRBJ2-3 . TRBV10-2 CASEGGALEDTQYF TGCGCCAGCGAGGGTGGGGCCCTCGAGGATACGCAGTATTTT
TRBD2 TRBJ2-3 . TRBV20-1 CSARDREGGDTDTQYF TGCAGTGCTAGAGATAGGGAGGGAGGGGACACAGATACGCAGTATTTT
. TRBJ2-1 . TRBV27 CASSRWDKGNEQFF TGTGCCAGCAGCCGATGGGACAAGGGCAATGAGCAGTTCTTC
. TRBJ2-3 . TRBV10-3 CAISDGRVTDTQYF TGTGCCATCAGTGACGGCAGGGTCACAGATACGCAGTATTTT
. TRBJ1-1 . TRBV19 CASSWRGTEAFF TGTGCCAGTAGTTGGAGGGGCACTGAAGCTTTCTTT
. TRBJ1-4 . TRBV12-3/TRBV12-4 CAIDRKLFF TGTGCCATCGATAGAAAGCTGTTTTTT
TRBD1 TRBJ2-7 . TRBV20-1 CSAETGGDYEQYF TGCAGTGCAGAGACAGGGGGCGATTACGAGCAGTACTTC
. TRBJ2-2 . TRBV28 CASSFGGIANTGELFF TGTGCCAGCAGTTTTGGGGGGATCGCGAACACCGGGGAGCTGTTTTTT
. TRBJ1-5 . TRBV6-6 CASSYDQPQHF TGTGCCAGCAGTTACGATCAGCCCCAGCATTTT
. TRBJ2-1 . TRBV29-1 CSVARWGGTVEQFF TGCAGCGTTGCAAGATGGGGCGGAACTGTTGAGCAGTTCTTC
. TRBJ2-1 . TRBV11-2 CASSSGTLRFDNEQFF TGTGCCAGCAGCTCAGGGACCCTGAGGTTCGACAATGAGCAGTTCTTC
TRBD2 TRBJ2-7 few TRBV11-1 CASSFRSGRSYGQYF TGTGCCAGCAGCTTCAGGAGCGGGAGGAGTTACGGGCAGTACTTC
. TRBJ1-5 . TRBV7-2 CASSARYNQPQHF TGTGCCAGCAGCGCCAGATACAATCAGCCCCAGCATTTT
. TRBJ2-7 . TRBV11-2 CASTDYTDEQYF TGTGCCAGCACCGACTACACTGACGAGCAGTACTTC
. TRBJ1-6 . TRBV4-1 CASSPPDNSPLHF TGCGCCAGCAGCCCCCCGGATAATTCACCCCTCCACTTT
. TRBJ2-7 few TRBV28 CASSLHLVPYEQYF TGTGCCAGCAGTCTTCACCTGGTCCCCTACGAGCAGTACTTC
. TRBJ2-7 few TRBV11-2 CASSSVRAYEQYF TGTGCCAGCAGCTCAGTACGGGCGTACGAGCAGTACTTC
. TRBJ2-2 . TRBV6-1 CASKTGEAGELFF TGTGCCAGTAAAACAGGGGAGGCCGGGGAGCTGTTTTTT